Detailed here is one T cell receptor (beta chain). Mismatch repair deficiency was confirmed in all patients, by PCR or immunohistochemistry. A few pembrolizumab responders had their TCRs sequenced. This entry comes from a study of PD-1 blockade in mismatch repair-deficient tumors. Sequenced by immunoSEQ multiplex PCR; TCRdb stores in-frame clones only, minus some. The data contain 120,000 or so clones, about 88% of them singletons. The material sequenced was peripheral blood, taken 44 weeks after starting pembrolizumab. The TCR comes from an adult with mismatch repair-deficient cancer.

CDR3 DNA: TGTGCCAGCAGCCGAGGGGATGGCTACACCTTC. Protein sequence: CASSRGDGYTF. The gene calls are TRBV5-4 and TRBJ1-2, with TRBD1 as a possible D gene (5 bases). The germline gives CDR1 SGHNT, CDR2 YYREEE (reference sequence). This CDR3 comprises 11 residues. The V and J ends lost 4 bases and 6 bases respectively, with 7 bases between them.